This TCR beta chain stems from a study of technical replicates of blood from a handful of donors. Data came from immunoSEQ multiplex PCR; TCRdb stores just in-frame clones and leaves some out. This table holds roughly 68,000 clones, around 86% found once. The germline V gene encodes CDR1 LNHDA and CDR2 SQIVND (reference sequence). The trim removed 6 bases at V and 0 bases at J, leaving 5 bases unmatched. The CDR3 is 16 residues long. In this sample, this clone turned up once. This sequence originates from a human donor in good health. Some clones in this sample may be carry-over from other donors' samples. The V call is TRBV19, the J call TRBJ2-7; TRBD2 matches 13 bases. Sequenced: PBMCs. CDR3 in DNA: TGTGCCAGTAGCGGGACTAGCGGGGCCTACTCCTACGAGCAGTACTTC. Residues: CASSGTSGAYSYEQYF. Supplemented by reference TRBV19 and TRBJ2-7, the full variable domain reads DGGITQSPKYLFRKEGQNVTLSCEQNLNHDAMYWYRQDPGQGLRLIYYSQIVNDFQKGDIAEGYSVSREKKESFPLTVTSAQKNPTAFYLCASSGTSGAYSYEQYFGPGTRLTVT.